This T cell receptor beta chain emerged from a study of blood T cell repertoires in COVID-19. Turning to the study itself: Material from acute and convalescent COVID-19 was sourced from the United States, Italy and Spain. In each case, the material was cDNA or gDNA derived from T cells, B-cell-depleted T cells, or PBMCs.

Germline assignment: CDR1 MNHNY and CDR2 SVGAGI (reference sequence). The V end lost 3 bases, the J end lost 5 bases, and 16 bases lay between the germline ends. CDR3 length: 15 residues. The assay was immunoSEQ multiplex PCR, and TCRdb's table has in-frame clones only and misses some. The profile shows around 140,000 clones, roughly 89% of them singletons. The chain combines TRBV6-6 with TRBJ2-5; TRBD2 might be the D (6 bases). The sample taken for sequencing was peripheral blood. This TCR was recovered from a woman between 50 and 59 years old with active or convalescent COVID-19. The CDR3 DNA reads TGTGCCAGCAGTTATAGGGACTCTGGCTGGGAGACCCAGTACTTC. Its translation is CASSYRDSGWETQYF.